Below, one TCR beta chain is given with its context. The antigen is unknown. The investigators split CD4+ cells into a CD45RA+ naive subset and a CD45RA-negative memory subset. The sample originates from a study of shared clonotypes between healthy human individuals. Study outcomes and limitations: Though the depth was large, rarefaction showed that sorted-subset sequencing was incomplete.

Sequencing was at deep level. Per the original data handling: Sequence data from immunoSEQ were junction-only and lacked quality scores; consequently, filtering differed. Some clones are missing from TCRdb's copy, which holds only in-frame ones; the method was immunoSEQ multiplex PCR. V, J and clone size were drawn from that table, and D and trimming were deduced from the DNA. In the table there are millions of clones, roughly 94% of which are singletons. The sequenced sample consisted of naive CD4+ T cells sorted from blood. Subset described: CD45RA+ positively selected. This receptor was identified in a man aged 18 to 30 in good health.

CDR3 sequence reads: CASSLKRGRAREYNEQFF. The CDR3 coding sequence is TGTGCCAGCAGCTTAAAGCGCGGGAGGGCCAGAGAATACAATGAGCAGTTCTTC. The chain is built from TRBV11-2 and TRBJ2-1; TRBD2 matches at 9 bases. In germline, CDR1 is SGHAT, CDR2 FQNNGV. The V and J ends lost 2 bases and 4 bases, in that order; junction bases with no gene match: 12. The CDR3 has 18 amino acids.